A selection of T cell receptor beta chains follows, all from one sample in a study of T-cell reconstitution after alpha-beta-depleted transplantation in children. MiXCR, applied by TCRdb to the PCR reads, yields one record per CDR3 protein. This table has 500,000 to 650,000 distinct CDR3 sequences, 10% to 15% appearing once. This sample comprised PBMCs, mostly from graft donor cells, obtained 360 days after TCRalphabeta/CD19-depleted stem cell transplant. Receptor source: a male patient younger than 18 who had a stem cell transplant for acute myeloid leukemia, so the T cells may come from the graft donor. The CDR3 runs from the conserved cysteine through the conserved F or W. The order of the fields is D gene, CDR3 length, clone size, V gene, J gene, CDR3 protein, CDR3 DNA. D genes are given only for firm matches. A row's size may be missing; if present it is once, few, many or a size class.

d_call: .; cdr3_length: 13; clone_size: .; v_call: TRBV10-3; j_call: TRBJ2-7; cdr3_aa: CAISGWGAAQQYF; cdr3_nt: TGTGCCATCAGTGGTTGGGGGGCTGCACAGCAGTACTTC
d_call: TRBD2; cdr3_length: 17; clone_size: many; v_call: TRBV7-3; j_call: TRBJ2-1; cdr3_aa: CASSLRLASGSYNEQFF; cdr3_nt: TGTGCCAGCAGCTTAAGACTAGCTAGCGGCTCCTACAATGAGCAGTTCTTC
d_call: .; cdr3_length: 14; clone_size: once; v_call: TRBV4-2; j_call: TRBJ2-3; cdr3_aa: CASSQDTSGDTQYF; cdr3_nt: TGTGCCAGCAGCCAAGACACGTCTGGAGATACGCAGTATTTT
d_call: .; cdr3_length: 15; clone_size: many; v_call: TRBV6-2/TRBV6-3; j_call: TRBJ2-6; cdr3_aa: CASSTNPSGANVLTF; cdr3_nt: TGTGCCAGCAGTACTAACCCCTCTGGGGCCAACGTCCTGACTTTC
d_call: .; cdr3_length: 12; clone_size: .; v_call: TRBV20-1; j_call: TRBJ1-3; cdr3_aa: CSAPRAGNTIYF; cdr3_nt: TGCAGTGCTCCTCGGGCTGGAAACACCATATATTTT
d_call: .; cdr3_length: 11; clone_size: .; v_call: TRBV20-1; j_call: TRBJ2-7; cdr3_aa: CSASGAYEQYF; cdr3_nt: TGCAGTGCTAGTGGCGCCTACGAGCAGTACTTC
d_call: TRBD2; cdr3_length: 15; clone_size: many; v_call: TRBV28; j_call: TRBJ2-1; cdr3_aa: CASRRLAGPYNEQFF; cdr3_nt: TGTGCCAGCAGACGACTAGCGGGTCCCTACAATGAGCAGTTCTTC
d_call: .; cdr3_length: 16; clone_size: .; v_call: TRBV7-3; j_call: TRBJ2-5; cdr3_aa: CASSLTSGPIQETQYF; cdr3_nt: TGTGCCAGCAGCTTAACCAGCGGGCCGATCCAAGAGACCCAGTACTTC
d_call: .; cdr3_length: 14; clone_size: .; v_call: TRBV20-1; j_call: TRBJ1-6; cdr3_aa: CSASSGAENSPLHF; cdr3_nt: TGCAGTGCTAGTTCAGGGGCAGAAAATTCACCCCTCCACTTT
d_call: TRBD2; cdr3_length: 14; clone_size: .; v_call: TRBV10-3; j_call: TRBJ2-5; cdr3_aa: CAITQAGVDGTQYF; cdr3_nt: TGTGCCATCACCCAAGCGGGAGTGGATGGGACCCAGTACTTC
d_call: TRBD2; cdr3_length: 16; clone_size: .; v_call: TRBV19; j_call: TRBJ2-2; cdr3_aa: CASRAGEWRNTGELFF; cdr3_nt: TGTGCCAGTCGAGCGGGAGAATGGAGAAACACCGGGGAGCTGTTTTTT
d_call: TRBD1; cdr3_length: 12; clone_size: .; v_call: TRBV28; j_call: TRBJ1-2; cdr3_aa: CASSFWDRGNTF; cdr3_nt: TGTGCCAGCAGTTTCTGGGACAGGGGAAACACCTTC
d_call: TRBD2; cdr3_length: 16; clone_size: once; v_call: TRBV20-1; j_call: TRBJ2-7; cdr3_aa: CSARDGLAGGFYEQYF; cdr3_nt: TGCAGTGCTAGAGATGGCTTGGCGGGGGGTTTTTACGAGCAGTACTTC
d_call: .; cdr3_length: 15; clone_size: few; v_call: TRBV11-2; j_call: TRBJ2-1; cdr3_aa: CASSLGVAQYNEQFF; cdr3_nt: TGTGCCAGCAGCTTAGGGGTAGCCCAATACAATGAGCAGTTCTTC
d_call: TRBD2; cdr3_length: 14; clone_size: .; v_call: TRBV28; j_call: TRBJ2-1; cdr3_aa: CASSFIAGVHEQFF; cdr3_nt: TGTGCCAGCAGTTTCATAGCGGGAGTCCATGAGCAGTTCTTC
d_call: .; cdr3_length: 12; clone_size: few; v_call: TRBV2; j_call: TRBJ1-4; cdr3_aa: CASTSGGEKLFF; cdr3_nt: TGTGCCAGCACCTCTGGAGGGGAAAAACTGTTTTTT
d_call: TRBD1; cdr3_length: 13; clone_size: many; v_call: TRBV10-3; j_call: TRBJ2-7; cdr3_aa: CAIVGQGSYEQYF; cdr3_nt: TGTGCCATCGTAGGACAGGGATCCTACGAGCAGTACTTC
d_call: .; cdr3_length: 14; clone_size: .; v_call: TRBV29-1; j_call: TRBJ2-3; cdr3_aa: CSVDEVPETDTQYF; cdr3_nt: TGCAGCGTTGACGAGGTCCCGGAGACAGATACGCAGTATTTT
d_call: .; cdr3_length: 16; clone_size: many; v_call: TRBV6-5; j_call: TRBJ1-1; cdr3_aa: CASSSRRGGGNTEAFF; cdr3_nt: TGTGCCAGCAGTTCGCGCCGGGGGGGAGGGAACACTGAAGCTTTCTTT
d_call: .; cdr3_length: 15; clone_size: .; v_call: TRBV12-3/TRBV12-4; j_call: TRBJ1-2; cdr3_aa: CASSPLDGVNYGYTF; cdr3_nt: TGTGCCAGCAGCCCACTCGATGGGGTTAACTATGGCTACACCTTC
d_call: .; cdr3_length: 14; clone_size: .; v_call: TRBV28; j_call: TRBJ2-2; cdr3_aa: CASSFLPETGELFF; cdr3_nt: TGTGCCAGCAGTTTTCTCCCGGAGACCGGGGAGCTGTTTTTT
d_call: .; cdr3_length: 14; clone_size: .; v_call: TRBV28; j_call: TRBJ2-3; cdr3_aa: CASSPGLWMDTQYF; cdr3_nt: TGTGCCAGCAGTCCTGGACTATGGATGGATACGCAGTATTTT
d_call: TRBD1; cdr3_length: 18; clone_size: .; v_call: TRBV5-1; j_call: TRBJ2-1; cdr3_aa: CASSLVGTGVSSYNEQFF; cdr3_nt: TGCGCCAGCAGCTTGGTTGGGACAGGCGTGAGCTCCTACAATGAGCAGTTCTTC
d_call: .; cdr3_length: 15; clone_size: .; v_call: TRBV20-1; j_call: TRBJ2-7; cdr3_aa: CSAEAGTSVYHEQYF; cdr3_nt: TGCAGTGCTGAAGCCGGGACGTCGGTTTATCACGAGCAGTACTTC
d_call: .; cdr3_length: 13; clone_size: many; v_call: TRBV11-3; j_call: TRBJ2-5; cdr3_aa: CASSLGGIETQYF; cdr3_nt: TGTGCCAGCAGCTTGGGCGGGATAGAGACCCAGTACTTC
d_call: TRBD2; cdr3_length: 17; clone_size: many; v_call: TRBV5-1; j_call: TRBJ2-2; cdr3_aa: CASSQGLAGVSTGELFF; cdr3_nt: TGCGCCAGCAGCCAGGGACTAGCGGGAGTGAGCACCGGGGAGCTGTTTTTT
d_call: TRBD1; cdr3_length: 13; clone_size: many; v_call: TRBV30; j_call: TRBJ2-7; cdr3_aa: CAWGDRGSYEQYF; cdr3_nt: TGTGCCTGGGGGGACAGGGGATCCTACGAGCAGTACTTC
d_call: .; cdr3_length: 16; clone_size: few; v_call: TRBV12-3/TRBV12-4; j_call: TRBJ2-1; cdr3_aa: CASSSTGILSGNEQFF; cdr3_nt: TGTGCCAGCAGTTCGACCGGGATCCTATCGGGTAATGAGCAGTTCTTC
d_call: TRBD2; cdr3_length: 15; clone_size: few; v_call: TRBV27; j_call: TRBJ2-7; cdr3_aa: CASRPIAGGFYEQYF; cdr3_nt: TGTGCCAGCAGGCCCATAGCGGGAGGATTCTACGAGCAGTACTTC
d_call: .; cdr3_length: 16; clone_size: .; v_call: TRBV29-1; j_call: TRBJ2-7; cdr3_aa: CSVEGAGPRNSYEEYF; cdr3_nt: TGCAGCGTTGAAGGTGCTGGACCGAGAAACTCCTACGAGGAGTACTTC
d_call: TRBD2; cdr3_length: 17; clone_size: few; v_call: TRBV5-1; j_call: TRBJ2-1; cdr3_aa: CASSLYGLTSGNNEQFF; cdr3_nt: TGCGCCAGCAGTTTATACGGCCTGACTAGCGGTAACAATGAGCAGTTCTTC
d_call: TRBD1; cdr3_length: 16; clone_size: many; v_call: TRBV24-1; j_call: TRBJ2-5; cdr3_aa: CATSDYRLTGEETQYF; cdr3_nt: TGTGCCACCAGTGATTACCGGTTGACAGGGGAGGAGACCCAGTACTTC
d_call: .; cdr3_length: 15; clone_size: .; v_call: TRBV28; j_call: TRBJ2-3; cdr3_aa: CASSPGGGAKDTQYF; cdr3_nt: TGTGCCAGCAGTCCTGGGGGGGGGGCCAAAGATACGCAGTATTTT
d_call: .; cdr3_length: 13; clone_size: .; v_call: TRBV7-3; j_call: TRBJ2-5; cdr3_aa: CASSLTSQKTQYF; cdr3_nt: TGTGCCAGCAGCTTAACGTCTCAAAAGACCCAGTACTTC
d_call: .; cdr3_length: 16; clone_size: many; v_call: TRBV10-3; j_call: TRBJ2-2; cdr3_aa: CATLRLPGSTRGELFF; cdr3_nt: TGTGCCACCCTACGTTTACCGGGATCGACAAGGGGGGAGCTGTTTTTT
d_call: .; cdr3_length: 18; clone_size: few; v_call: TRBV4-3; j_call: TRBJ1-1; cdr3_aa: CASSQDQGRGDWGTEAFF; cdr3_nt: TGCGCCAGCAGCCAAGATCAGGGTCGGGGGGACTGGGGCACTGAAGCTTTCTTT
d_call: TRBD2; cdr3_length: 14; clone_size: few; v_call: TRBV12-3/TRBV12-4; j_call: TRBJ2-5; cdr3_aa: CASLLTSGTETQYF; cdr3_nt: TGTGCCAGCCTATTGACTAGCGGGACGGAGACCCAGTACTTC